This T cell receptor (beta chain) was found in a study of molecular identifiers for immune sequencing clone quantification (dated by TCRdb to the late 2010s). Looking at the study overall: For a replicate experiment, RNA from around 20,000 or 100,000 naive CD8 T cells was divided into five aliquots, of which four were sequenced. CD8 T cells were used in a methods study to benchmark molecular-identifier clustering-based TCR repertoire sequencing (MIDCIRS) and TCR RNA copy counting.

Here is what the overall study found, with its caveats: Spiked-in Jurkat TCR RNA equal to a single cell's worth was reported to be detectable even within 1,200,000 naive CD8 T cells. The naive libraries included spiked-in Jurkat TCR RNA (roughly 11 copies' worth), and this RNA is not part of the donor repertoire. When barcode sub-clustering was left out, chimeric consensus sequences inflated TCR diversity, with chimeras reaching as high as 47%. In CMV-specific effector cells, clones with more than 20 RNA copies contained over 97% of molecules, whereas in naive cells such clones contained under 1% of molecules. Identical TCR molecules sharing a barcode could cause highly expanded clone sizes to be underestimated. Modeling estimated approximately 3 recovered TCR RNA copies per cell, compared with 8.5 to 10 by digital PCR, which implies roughly 27% capture efficiency.

Libraries of naive CD8 T cells were generated from about 20,000 to 1,000,000 sorted cells, with 10%, 30% or 50% of the purified RNA used. On a BD FACSAria II, naive CD8 T cells were FACS-sorted as CD8+CD4-CCR7+CD45RA+ and collected into RLT Plus buffer. To test detection sensitivity, Jurkat RNA equivalent to about eleven TCR copies was spiked into samples of roughly 18,000-1,000,000 naive CD8 T cells. CD8 T cells were enriched using RosetteSep CD8+ T Cell Enrichment Cocktail and Ficoll-Paque, and the enriched cells then underwent ACK red cell lysis. About this clonotype: No cognate antigen has been identified for it. Since no conserved phenylalanine or tryptophan closes the CDR3, a read error is the likely cause.

Preparation of the library involved PCR. Sequencing was performed on an Illumina HiSeq 4000. Bulk TCR libraries were prepared as previously described, using TCR primers listed in Table S5. Total RNA was purified with the Qiagen AllPrep DNA/RNA kit. Reads from multiple sequencing runs of the same library were pooled before analysis. As for the authors' bioinformatics: Reads were retained only if the reads had an exact TCR constant sequence, and the retained reads were trimmed to 150 nt and grouped according to their 12-nt molecular barcodes. Reads inside each barcode group were sub-clustered using a 15% Levenshtein threshold, and a quality-weighted consensus sequence was constructed for each RNA molecule. Non-functional sequences were filtered out, along with any lower-count sequence sitting one edit away from another sequence. Based on fitting two negative binomial distributions, any barcode sub-cluster with under 20% of the maximum read count was discarded. The public sequencing data were trimmed at Q25 with fastp and processed into clonotypes with MiXCR by TCRdb, which kept only in-frame beta chains. Entries are consolidated by CDR3 protein sequence, retaining the most common genes and DNA. These V and J calls rely on TCRdb rather than the paper's analysis. This sample holds 600,000 to 650,000 distinct CDR3 sequences; just under 20% were observed only once. Clones ranked in the top ten supply approximately 0.9% of the sample.

V is cut by 8 bases and J by 4 bases, and the space between the germline ends is 9 bases. CDR1 and CDR2, per the germline V gene, are MNHEY and SVGAGI. The CDR3 length equals 13 residues, ends included. Here the CDR3 DNA is all that survives: 39 bases in frame from base 1. Input material: naive CD8+ T cells from blood, with Jurkat cell RNA spiked in. The cell subset or site label, as the study defines it: FACS-sorted CD8+CD4-CCR7+CD45RA+ naive T cells. The chain was built from TRBV6-5 and TRBJ1-6, with no confident D gene call. The sequence was collected from a human donor in good health. Some libraries in this study had Jurkat cell RNA spiked in. The DNA sequence is as follows: TGTGCCAGCGGGCCTTTTTATAATTCACCCCTCCACCTT. Its product reads: CASGPFYNSPLHL.